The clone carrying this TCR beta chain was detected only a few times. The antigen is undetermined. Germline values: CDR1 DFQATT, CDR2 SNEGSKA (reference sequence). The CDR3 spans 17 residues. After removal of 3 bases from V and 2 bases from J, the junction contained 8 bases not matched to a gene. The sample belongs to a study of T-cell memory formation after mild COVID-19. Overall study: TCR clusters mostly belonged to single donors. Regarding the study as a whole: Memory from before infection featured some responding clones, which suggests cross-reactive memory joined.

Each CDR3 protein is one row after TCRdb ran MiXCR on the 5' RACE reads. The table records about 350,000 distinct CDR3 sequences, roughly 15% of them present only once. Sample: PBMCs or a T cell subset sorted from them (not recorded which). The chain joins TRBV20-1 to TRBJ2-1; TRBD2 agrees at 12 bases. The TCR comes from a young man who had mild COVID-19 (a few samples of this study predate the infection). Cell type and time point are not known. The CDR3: CSARGLGLAGTYNEQFF. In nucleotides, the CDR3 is TGCAGTGCTAGGGGCCTGGGACTAGCGGGTACCTACAATGAGCAGTTCTTC.